The 3 T cell receptor beta chains below come from one sample, sequenced in a study of T cell responses to AZD1222 COVID-19 vaccine. The method was immunoSEQ multiplex PCR; TCRdb's version includes in-frame clones alone and lacks a portion of them. The sample has over 100,000 clones; more than 85% are singletons. Sequencing used peripheral blood, obtained on day 0 of AZD1222 vaccination. The receptors come from an adult in good health.

This clone occurred once. The rearrangement uses TRBV7-6 and TRBJ2-1; 8 positions agree with TRBD2. V was clipped by 5 bases and J by 0 bases; unmatched bases: 9. The germline CDR1 and CDR2 sequences are SGHVS and FNYEAQ. The CDR3 consists of 17 residues. CDR3 bases: TGTGCCAGCAGCCCTACGGGGAGCGGGAGCTCCTACAATGAGCAGTTCTTC. As protein: CASSPTGSGSSYNEQFF.

This rearrangement joins TRBV4-2 to TRBJ2-2; D uncertain. Per the germline V gene, CDR1 is LGHNA and CDR2 is YNFKEQ. Between the trimmed V and J ends, which lost 1 base and 8 bases, there was a span of 5 bases. This CDR3 is built from 12 residues. The CDR3: CASSQARGELFF. The CDR3, as DNA: TGTGCCAGCAGCCAAGCGCGAGGGGAGCTGTTTTTT.

This chain joins TRBV11-2 and TRBJ1-2, with 8 bases lining up with TRBD1. This CDR3 has 16 residues. In germline, CDR1 is SGHAT, CDR2 FQNNGV. Trimming at V came to 4 bases and at J to 0 bases, leaving 7 bases not matched to a gene. The CDR3 region is CASSSPGQAANYGYTF. CDR3 bases: TGTGCCAGCAGCTCACCGGGACAGGCAGCTAACTATGGCTACACCTTC.